The text below deals with one T cell receptor beta chain. The antigen it recognizes is unknown. The input lacks base qualities; no much larger clone sits a single base away. The sample originates from a study of cytomegalovirus exposure and HLA in healthy donors (dated by TCRdb to about 2017). Regarding the study in general: An earlier analysis of a few hundred of the donors reported under 300 Gb of sequence data and 95 million to 140 million unique TCR beta sequences obtained from some 170 million T cells. About 280 gigabases of sequencing data and 70 million to 100 million unique TCR sequences made up an early release that covered 640 HLA-typed donors. Among the roughly 430 genotyped donors, 81% belonged to the genetic ancestry cluster associated with self-reported Caucasian donors. The study aimed to test whether cataloging public T cell receptors could reveal signatures of past pathogen exposure. Using immunosequencing, the study profiled T cell repertoires from 550 to 750 subjects and related those repertoires to cytomegalovirus serostatus. In addition to the first cohort of roughly 700 subjects, a separate validation cohort of some 120 different subjects was used. High-throughput TCR immunosequencing, statistical association of individual TCRs with disease status, and machine learning were combined to predict cytomegalovirus infection status. In a later analysis, previously published TCR beta repertoires from roughly 710 donors were re-analyzed and high-resolution HLA genotyping was added so that TCR occurrence patterns could be studied. In the later analysis, no new phenotypic data were used to find candidate immune exposures; instead, reliance was placed on TCR beta sequences and their occurrence across donors. To decide whether each TCR beta V gene segment behaved as functional or pseudogenic, an earlier analysis of 587 of the donors relied on high-throughput TCR beta sequencing. Alongside the repertoire data, information on donor age, sex, ethnicity and CMV serostatus was compiled. In a later genetic analysis, genome-wide SNP genotypes for about three fifths of the roughly 670 donors were used, and that subset was treated as a discovery cohort. All discovery cohort repertoires had been generated using a single sequencing platform. HLA typing covered class I and class II loci at four-digit resolution. Typing coverage varied by locus: roughly 629-640 donors for A, B, C, DRB1 and DQB1; approximately 500 for DQA1; approximately 610 for DPA1; approximately 470 for DPB1. Roughly five DR-DQ haplotypes were handled as single units for association and clustering because linkage in the cohort was strong. On average, roughly 250,000 unique TCR beta nucleotide sequences were sequenced per donor among some 420 genotyped donors of the cohort, with roughly 18% of those sequences being non-productive.

From the cysteine up to the phenylalanine, the CDR3 has a length of 15 residues. Here the CDR3 DNA is all that survives: 45 bases in frame from base 1. The germline V gene (reference sequence) provides CDR1 LNHDA and CDR2 SQIVND. Relative to germline, V is 3 bases shorter and J is 1 base shorter, with 13 bases between their ends. In total, approximately 690 healthy bone marrow donors made up the cohort. At the time of sampling, every cohort member was nominally healthy, though immune exposures that went unrecorded were likely present. The donor was CMV seronegative and was included in the group of 352 seronegative cohort members. Each donor provided a peripheral blood sample, and peripheral blood mononuclear cells were used for TCR beta sequencing. The Qiagen DNeasy Blood Extraction Kit was used to extract genomic DNA from the blood cell samples. To prepare the library, the immunoSEQ multiplex PCR assay was applied. For the multiplex PCR, a mixture combining 60 forward primers for TCR Vbeta segments and 13 reverse primers for TCR Jbeta segments was used. The CDR3 region of rearranged TCR beta genes was amplified from genomic DNA with a multiplex PCR assay. The Illumina HiSeq System was used to sequence the amplified TCR beta libraries as 87-base-pair reads. As for how the authors treated the data: A later analysis counted 75 million to 100 million unique TCR beta chains across the 690 or so repertoires, and roughly 9.9 million of these chains were shared by at least two donors. Raw reads were error-corrected and collapsed into unique sequences by a nearest-neighbor algorithm in which closely related sequences were merged to remove PCR and sequencing errors. Alignment of CDR3 sequences to IMGT reference sequences was used to assign V, D and J gene segments. For a sequence to be retained, at least a six-nucleotide match to both a V gene segment and a J gene segment was required. Rearrangements were classified as productive when the CDR3 lacked stop codons and remained in frame with V and J, and all other rearrangements were classified as non-productive. CDR3 was defined according to IMGT convention as the region running from the second conserved V-encoded cysteine to the conserved J-encoded phenylalanine. The earlier analysis of around 640 of the donors excluded sequences that lacked an unambiguous match to a single V gene segment. An earlier analysis of 587 of the donors classified V segments as functional when productive rearrangements were above 56.7% and as segregating when the standard deviation between donors was above 5%. To diagnose cytomegalovirus status from the catalog of TCR beta chain sequences, a statistical classification framework was built. In a later analysis, TCR nucleotide sequences were compared against IMGT/GENE-DB human TR gene sequences so that V and J genes could be assigned. In a later analysis, CDR3 sequences and most-parsimonious VDJ recombination scenarios were assigned using the TCRdist pipeline. A later analysis defined each TCR beta chain by its CDR3 amino acid sequence plus V-gene family, and excluded reads lacking a unique V-gene family. In a later analysis, 550 to 650 highly shared, low-generation-probability nucleotide sequences were removed to address suspected cross-contamination and a sequencing artifact. In a later analysis, a clonal expansion index for each public chain was calculated from normalized within-repertoire ranks of inferred template counts. A later analysis computed generation probabilities with a VDJ recombination model fitted to out-of-frame rearrangements, and checked the results against IGoR. In a later analysis, hypergeometric tests were used to score TCR-TCR, TCR-HLA and TCR-CMV co-occurrence, with a repertoire-size bias correction applied to TCR pairs. False discovery rates were estimated in a later analysis by permuting HLA or CMV assignments 20 times. A later analysis grouped co-occurring TCRs with DBSCAN, adding TCRdist sequence similarity when clustering within HLA-allele-positive subsets. Repertoires with fewer than 30,000 or more than 120,000 public chains were left out of co-occurrence clustering, as were five repertoires with anomalous nucleotide sharing. The table was pulled from immuneACCESS by TCRdb, which kept in-frame rearrangements only. Such tables lose some clones; where checked, under half of the loss comes from unresolved V genes, and the rest has no known cause. D and trimming come from the DNA, and the V and J calls and clone size come from that table. The sample table records some 160,000 clones; roughly 84% of these occur just once. In total, the top ten clones hold 2% to 2.5% of the sample.

What the work shows at the level of the full study, not this receptor alone: At a false discovery rate of 0.05, a later analysis linked under 20,000 TCR beta sequences to specific HLA alleles. In the study, around 150 TCR beta chains were listed as associated with cytomegalovirus. When HLA alleles, especially DR and DQ, strongly co-occurred, TCR associations were difficult to assign to individual alleles. The only immune exposure information available for the cohort was CMV serostatus. Some IMGT-functional V segments, including TRBV6-2 and TRBV6-3, could not be distinguished by the 87-base-pair reads and were therefore excluded. Most CMV-associated TCR beta chains appeared to be HLA-restricted in a later analysis, and the HLA associations seemed to be driven largely by CMV exposure. A later analysis found that HLA-associated TCR beta chains were more clonally expanded and had lower generation probabilities than equally common non-associated chains. The cohort was sequenced for TCR beta chains only, and without alpha or paired-chain data the features that could be detected were limited. According to a later analysis, TCR association rates differed among HLA loci, with DRB1 alleles showing the most associated TCRs and HLA-C alleles showing the fewest. A further reported finding was that TCR beta sequences accurately predicted the HLA-A and HLA-B alleles for most subjects in the first cohort. Because counts were too low, around 18 rarely observed V segments, including chromosome 9 orphons, were left out of the earlier analysis of about 620 of the donors. HLA typing was unavailable for some donors at each locus, so association tests used only the typed subset. In an earlier analysis of some 640 of the donors, most TCR beta V segments were observed in productive rearrangements about 87% or about 30% of the time, broadly matching IMGT annotations. Three of the identified cytomegalovirus-associated TCR beta chains were confirmed in vitro to be specific for cytomegalovirus antigens. Correlated functional status among segregating V segments might be attributable to linkage disequilibrium, but an unknown experimental factor could not be ruled out. Roughly uniform sequencing depth across donors was assumed in presence/absence analyses, although this assumption may not hold. Across donors, most TCR sequences were observed very rarely, whereas some public TCRs were present in many individuals. According to a later analysis, parvovirus B19, influenza, CMV and Epstein-Barr virus appeared linked to several top co-occurrence clusters. A cluster of highly shared sequence variants was judged likely to be a technical artifact of the sequencing pipeline. V-gene and J-gene trimming of TCR beta chains was associated with a missense DCLRE1C variant in a later genetic analysis, and the association was replicated in an independent cohort. In both the original and validation cohorts, the classifier was reported to diagnose cytomegalovirus status with high specificity and sensitivity. It was suggested by the authors that the approach could potentially be generalized to other disease states and immunological phenotypes. In a later genetic analysis, fewer N-insertions in productive TCRs were reported among donors in an Asian-associated ancestry cluster than the roughly 710-donor mean.

The receptor was isolated from a boy aged 2 to 9 in good health and CMV-seronegative. The V and J genes are TRBV19 and TRBJ2-7; TRBD1 is a weak D gene call, 5 bases matching. The sample taken for sequencing was PBMCs. The CDR3 has the sequence CASSIQGLTSYEQYF. The DNA is TGTGCCAGTAGTATCCAGGGCTTGACGTCCTACGAGCAGTACTTC.